This T cell receptor (beta chain) was recovered during a study of cytomegalovirus exposure and HLA in healthy donors. A word on this clone: Its cognate antigen is unknown.

The V gene's germline CDR1 is LNHNV and CDR2 YYDKDF (reference sequence). Unmatched junction bases numbered 4, after V lost 0 bases and J lost 11 bases. The CDR3 sequence is 14 residues long. 60 Vbeta and 13 Jbeta primers were used in PCR. TCRdb keeps only in-frame clones here, not all; method: immunoSEQ multiplex PCR. The sample has around 110,000 clones. General study findings and limits: Later work found that TCR association rates differed between HLA loci; DRB1 had the most and HLA-C the fewest. In an earlier analysis, about 90% or about 30%: the productive usage of most TCR beta V segments. Later findings reportedly placed an Asian-associated ancestry cluster below the approximately 620-donor mean for N-insertions.

Donors were ostensibly healthy at sampling, although undocumented immune exposures were probable. The sequenced material came from PBMCs. This chain uses TRBV15 with TRBJ2-1; 10 bases are shared with TRBD2. This TCR came from a middle-aged man in good health and CMV-seropositive. The CDR3 loop is CATSREGTSVKQFF. CDR3 sequence (DNA): TGTGCCACCAGCAGAGAGGGGACTAGCGTTAAGCAGTTCTTC.